The sample holds a few counts of the clone carrying this T cell receptor (beta chain). Its antigen is unknown. This CDR3 has 12 amino acids. Germline CDR1 is LNHDA and CDR2 is SQIVND (reference sequence). V was clipped by 3 bases and J by 7 bases, with 7 bases between them. TCRdb re-derived calls from the RT-PCR reads in MiXCR, one entry per CDR3 protein. The sample has roughly 540,000 distinct CDR3 sequences; approximately 22% are singletons. The sample is drawn from a study of response to subunit inactivated influenza vaccine. General study findings and limits: Every seasonal influenza vaccination brings in few new T cells, the authors suggested.

This sample also belongs to another study, concerning T cells expressing NK-cell markers. That work adds: The authors made TCR beta cDNA libraries by 5'RACE template switching. This switching added a universal primer site and UMIs. In sorted CD3+CD56+NKG2C+, CD3+CD56+NKG2C- and CD3+CD56-NKG2C+ T cells, TCR beta repertoires were obtained. One of the eight sequenced donors was seronegative, whereas the other seven were HCMV-seropositive. One observes that, in a handful of donors, these clonotypes were also the leading ones within the CD3+CD56-NKG2C+ fraction.

The V gene is TRBV19, the J gene TRBJ1-5; D uncertain. The sample consisted of CD4+ T cells sorted from PBMCs, taken about 13 days after vaccination. The sequence was obtained from a man between 50 and 59 years old who received an inactivated influenza vaccine. The CDR3 coding sequence is TGTGCCAGTAGTATTTGGAGGCAGCCCCAGCATTTT. Translating it yields CASSIWRQPQHF.